The clone carrying this TCR beta chain appeared a single time. A much larger clone is a single base away; this may be a read error. The study's library attached unique molecular identifiers to single cDNA molecules. Per the study methods: Per sample, the median was approximately 100,000 TCRs, with values from approximately 25,000 to 650,000. MiXCR, run by TCRdb on the RACE reads, gives a single entry per CDR3 protein. The V and J calls and clone size are TCRdb's, not the authors'. The profile shows around 130,000 distinct CDR3 sequences, approximately 9.5% of them singletons. The time point here: healthy volunteer bleed at 2 weeks. It was unfractionated whole blood from which total RNA was extracted. These data belong to a study of human T cells and chemical hapten exposure. CDR1 and CDR2 from the germline V gene are MNHEY and SVGEGT. CDR3 size: 14 residues.

The sequence came from a male donor in good health. Some clones in this sample may be carry-over from other donors' samples. This sequence joins TRBV6-2 or TRBV6-3 and TRBJ2-1; D not certain. The sample was whole blood. CDR3 residues: CASSPDLPYNKQFF. CDR3 bases: TGTGCCAGCAGCCCCGACTTGCCCTACAATAAGCAGTTCTTC.